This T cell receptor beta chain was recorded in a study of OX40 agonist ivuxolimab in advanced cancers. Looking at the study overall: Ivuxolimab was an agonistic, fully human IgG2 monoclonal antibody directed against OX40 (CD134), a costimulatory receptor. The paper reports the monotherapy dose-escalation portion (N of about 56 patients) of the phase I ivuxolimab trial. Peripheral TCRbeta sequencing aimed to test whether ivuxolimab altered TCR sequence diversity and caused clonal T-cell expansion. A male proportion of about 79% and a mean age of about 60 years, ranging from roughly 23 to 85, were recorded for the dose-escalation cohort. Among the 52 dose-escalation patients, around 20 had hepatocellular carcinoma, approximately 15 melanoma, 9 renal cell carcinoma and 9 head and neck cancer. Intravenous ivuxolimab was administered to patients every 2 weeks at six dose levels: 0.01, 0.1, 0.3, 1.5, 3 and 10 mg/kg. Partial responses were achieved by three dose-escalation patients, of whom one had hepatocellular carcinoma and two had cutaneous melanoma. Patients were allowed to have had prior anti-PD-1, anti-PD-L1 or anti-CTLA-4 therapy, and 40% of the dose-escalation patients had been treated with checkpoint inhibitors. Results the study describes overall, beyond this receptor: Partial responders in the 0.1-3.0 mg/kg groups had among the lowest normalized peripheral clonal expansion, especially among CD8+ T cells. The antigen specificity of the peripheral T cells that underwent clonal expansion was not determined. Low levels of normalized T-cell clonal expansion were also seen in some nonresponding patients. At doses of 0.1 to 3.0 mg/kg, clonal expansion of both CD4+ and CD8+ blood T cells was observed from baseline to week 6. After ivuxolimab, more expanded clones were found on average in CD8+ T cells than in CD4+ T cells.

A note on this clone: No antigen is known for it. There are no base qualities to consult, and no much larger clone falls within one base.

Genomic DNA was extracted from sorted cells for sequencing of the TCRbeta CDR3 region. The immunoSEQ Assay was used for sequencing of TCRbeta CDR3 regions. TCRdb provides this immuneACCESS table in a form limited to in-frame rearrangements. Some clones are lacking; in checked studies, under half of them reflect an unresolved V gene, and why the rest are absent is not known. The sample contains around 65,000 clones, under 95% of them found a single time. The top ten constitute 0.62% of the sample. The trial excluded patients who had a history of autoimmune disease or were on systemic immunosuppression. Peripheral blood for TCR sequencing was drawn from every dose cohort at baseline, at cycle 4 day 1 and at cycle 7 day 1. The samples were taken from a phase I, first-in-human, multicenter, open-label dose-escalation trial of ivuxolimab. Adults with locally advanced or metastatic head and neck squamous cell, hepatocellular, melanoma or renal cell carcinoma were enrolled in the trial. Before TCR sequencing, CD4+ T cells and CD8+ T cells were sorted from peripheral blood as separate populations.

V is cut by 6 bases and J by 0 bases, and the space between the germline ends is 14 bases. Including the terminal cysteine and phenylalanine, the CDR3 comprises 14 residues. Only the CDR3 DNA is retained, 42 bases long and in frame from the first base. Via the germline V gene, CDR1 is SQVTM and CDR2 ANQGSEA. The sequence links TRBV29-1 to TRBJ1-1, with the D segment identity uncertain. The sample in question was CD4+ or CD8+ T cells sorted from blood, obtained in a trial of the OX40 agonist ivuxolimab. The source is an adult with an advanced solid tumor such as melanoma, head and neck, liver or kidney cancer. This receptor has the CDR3 CSVAIQTMNTEAFF. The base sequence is TGCAGCGTCGCGATTCAAACGATGAACACTGAAGCTTTCTTT.